Listed below are T cell receptor beta chains from one sample, sequenced in a study of blood T cell repertoires in COVID-19. Some clones are missing from TCRdb's copy, which holds only in-frame ones; the method was immunoSEQ multiplex PCR. This sample carries 200,000 to 300,000 clones, 75% to 90% of them seen once, and the ten largest clones take more than 1.3%. Material for sequencing was peripheral blood. The receptors shown here come from a woman between 40 and 55 years old who had recovered from COVID-19. Each CDR3 is given with its conserved first and last residue. The order of the fields is V gene, clone size, J gene, D gene, CDR3 DNA, CDR3 protein. The D gene is left open where the match is weak. Size values are once, few and many counts, or a class for expanded clones, and some rows have none.

TRBV30	-	TRBJ2-5	TRBD2	TGTGCCTGGAGTGGGGCTAGCGGGGGGGCGGAGATGTGGACCCAGTACTTC	CAWSGASGGAEMWTQYF
TRBV5-1	-	TRBJ2-7	-	TGCGCCAGCAGCTTCCAGGGGACCTCCTACGAGCAGTACTTC	CASSFQGTSYEQYF
TRBV5-6	-	TRBJ2-3	-	TGTGCCAGCAGCTTGCGGCAGCGGTATAGCACAGATACGCAGTATTTT	CASSLRQRYSTDTQYF
TRBV19	-	TRBJ1-5	-	TGTGCCAGTAAATATAGCAATCAGCCCCAGCATTTT	CASKYSNQPQHF
TRBV19	once	TRBJ1-2	TRBD1	TGTGCCAGTAGTCTCAGCCGGGACAGGGGGCATGGCTACACCTTC	CASSLSRDRGHGYTF
TRBV27	once	TRBJ1-2	-	TGTGCCAGCAGTCCCTCCCCTGGGGCGGGCTACACCTTC	CASSPSPGAGYTF
TRBV6-5	-	TRBJ2-7	-	TGTGCCAGCAGTTGGTCCAGGGGCGGCAACGAGCAGTACTTC	CASSWSRGGNEQYF
TRBV12-5	-	TRBJ2-7	-	TGTGCTAGTGGTTTGGTACTGGACAGTGAGCAGTACTTC	CASGLVLDSEQYF
TRBV7-9	-	TRBJ1-2	-	TGTGCCAGCAGCTTCTGGGGCAGGGGTAATGGCTACACCTTC	CASSFWGRGNGYTF
TRBV6-5	-	TRBJ2-2	TRBD1	TGTGCCAGCATTCCTTCGACAGGGGGAACCGGGGAGCTGTTTTTT	CASIPSTGGTGELFF
TRBV2	-	TRBJ2-2	TRBD2	TGTGCCAGCAGTGGACGACTAGCGGGAACGGCCGGGGAGCTGTTTTTT	CASSGRLAGTAGELFF
TRBV6-1	-	TRBJ2-1	-	TGTGCCAGCAGTGAAAGTCTAGTCCACAATGAGCAGTTCTTC	CASSESLVHNEQFF
TRBV20-1	-	TRBJ1-4	-	TGCAGTGCGCCTCTAAGGGGAAAACTGTTTTTT	CSAPLRGKLFF
TRBV15	-	TRBJ2-1	TRBD1	TGTGCCACCAGCAACGAGGCGGGACAGGGGTTCGATGAGCAGTTCTTC	CATSNEAGQGFDEQFF
TRBV6-5	few	TRBJ1-2	-	TGTGCCAGCAGTTTACGCGGAGGCTATGGCTACACCTTC	CASSLRGGYGYTF
TRBV4-3	once	TRBJ1-4	TRBD1	TGCGCCAGCAGCCAGCGACAGGGGGCCCATGAAAAACTGTTTTTT	CASSQRQGAHEKLFF
TRBV27	-	TRBJ2-6	-	TGTGCCAGCAGTGTAACAGGGTCCGGGGCCAACGTCCTGACTTTC	CASSVTGSGANVLTF
TRBV6-5	-	TRBJ2-1	-	TGTGCCAGCAGGGATACAGGGACCCTCTACAATGAGCAGTTCTTC	CASRDTGTLYNEQFF
TRBV19	-	TRBJ2-5	TRBD2	TGTGCCAGTAGTATCGCCCCTAGCGGGGGACAAGAGACCCAGTACTTC	CASSIAPSGGQETQYF
TRBV6-2/TRBV6-3	-	TRBJ1-1	-	TGTGCCAGCAGTTTCGGCTGGGGGCGTCAACCAGAAGCTTTCTTT	CASSFGWGRQPEAFF
TRBV10-3	-	TRBJ1-2	TRBD1	TGTGCCATCAGTGAGCCCGGGACAGGGGATGGCTACACCTTC	CAISEPGTGDGYTF
TRBV7-2	once	TRBJ2-1	-	TGTGCCAGCAGCTTAGCAGGGAGGAATGAGCAGTTCTTC	CASSLAGRNEQFF
TRBV7-2	-	TRBJ1-1	TRBD1	TGTGCCAGCAGCTTAGTGTTAGGGGGCAAGAGGAACACTGAAGCTTTCTTT	CASSLVLGGKRNTEAFF
TRBV6-5	-	TRBJ1-2	-	TGTGCCAGCAGTTACCGGGGGTTTGGCTATGGCTACACCTTC	CASSYRGFGYGYTF
TRBV7-2	-	TRBJ2-1	-	TGTGCCAGCAGCCTGATCGGCTCCTACAATGAGCAGTTCTTC	CASSLIGSYNEQFF
TRBV5-6	-	TRBJ2-2	-	TGTGCCAGCAGCTTGACCTTGAGAGAGGAGCTGTTTTTT	CASSLTLREELFF
TRBV5-1	-	TRBJ2-5	TRBD2	TGCGCCAGCAGCCTTGGACTAGCGGGGGCCCAAGAGACCCAGTACTTC	CASSLGLAGAQETQYF
TRBV10-1	-	TRBJ2-3	TRBD2	TGCGCCAGCATCCCGGCGGCTAGCGGGGGGGCAGGGACAGATACGCAGTATTTT	CASIPAASGGAGTDTQYF
TRBV5-4	once	TRBJ1-1	-	TGTGCCAGCAGCTTGGATGGACTTCCGAACACTGAAGCTTTCTTT	CASSLDGLPNTEAFF
TRBV29-1	-	TRBJ1-2	TRBD1	TGCAGCGTTGCAGGGGGCTATGGCTACACCTTC	CSVAGGYGYTF
TRBV9	-	TRBJ1-1	TRBD1	TGTGCCAGCAGCGGGGACAGGGGCCCATACACTGAAGCTTTCTTT	CASSGDRGPYTEAFF
TRBV12-3/TRBV12-4	-	TRBJ2-3	-	TGTGCCAGCAGTTTAGGCGGGGCGGATACGCAGTATTTT	CASSLGGADTQYF
TRBV5-6	-	TRBJ2-5	-	TGTGCCAGCAGCTCCCGCGGGACCTCCCAAGAGACCCAGTACTTC	CASSSRGTSQETQYF
TRBV2	-	TRBJ2-1	-	TGTGCCAGCAGTGAACTAGGCCGTAGCTCCTACAATGAGCAGTTCTTC	CASSELGRSSYNEQFF
TRBV7-9	-	TRBJ2-3	-	TGTGCCAGCAGGGGCGGACTCCCGCGGGCAGATACGCAGTATTTT	CASRGGLPRADTQYF
TRBV2	-	TRBJ2-5	TRBD2	TGTGCCAGCAGGAGCGGGGATTTCCAAGAGACCCAGTACTTC	CASRSGDFQETQYF
TRBV15	once	TRBJ1-1	-	TGTGCCACCAGCAGAGGATTTACCCGGTCCACTGAAGCTTTCTTT	CATSRGFTRSTEAFF
TRBV7-3	-	TRBJ2-1	TRBD2	TGTGCCAGCAGCTTGGGCGGGGGGACTTCCAATGAGCAGTTCTTC	CASSLGGGTSNEQFF
TRBV6-5	-	TRBJ1-3	-	TGTGCCAGCAGTTACGGGACTTCCCCTGGGAACACCATATATTTT	CASSYGTSPGNTIYF
TRBV13	-	TRBJ2-7	-	TGTGCCAGCAGCTTAGACCAGGGCGAACCCTACGAGCAGTACTTC	CASSLDQGEPYEQYF
TRBV13	-	TRBJ2-2	TRBD2	TGTGCCAGCAGCTTAAGTAGCGGGGGGATAACCGGGGAGCTGTTTTTT	CASSLSSGGITGELFF
TRBV27	-	TRBJ2-7	-	TGTGCCAGCAGTTTGATGGGGCCTTACGAGCAGTACTTC	CASSLMGPYEQYF
TRBV21-1	few	TRBJ1-1	-	TGTGCCAGCAGCAAGGCCAGGGATGCTTTCTTT	CASSKARDAFF
TRBV2	-	TRBJ2-2	TRBD2	TGTGCCAGCAGTTACGCCGGCGGGGGGGCCGTCACCGGGGAGCTGTTTTTT	CASSYAGGGAVTGELFF
TRBV23-1	few	TRBJ2-5	-	TGCGCCAGCAGTCAGGCAGGGTTGCAAGAGACCCAGTACTTC	CASSQAGLQETQYF
TRBV7-6	-	TRBJ2-5	TRBD2	TGTGCCAGCAATGGAGAAGCGGGGAAACTTTCGTACCAAGAGACCCAGTACTTC	CASNGEAGKLSYQETQYF
TRBV5-1	-	TRBJ1-6	-	TGCGCCAGCAGCTTGGGAGGGTCGGCAGGTTCCTATAATTCACCCCTCCACTTT	CASSLGGSAGSYNSPLHF
TRBV29-1	-	TRBJ2-7	TRBD1	TGCAGCGTCCGAACGGGACAGGCCTACGAGCAGTACTTC	CSVRTGQAYEQYF
TRBV11-3	-	TRBJ2-3	TRBD1	TGTGCCAGCAGCTCGGGCAGGGGGCCAGATACGCAGTATTTT	CASSSGRGPDTQYF
TRBV5-1	-	TRBJ2-4	TRBD1	TGCGCCAGTCAACCCCGGGACAGGGGAAACATTCAGTACTTC	CASQPRDRGNIQYF
TRBV30	-	TRBJ2-1	TRBD1	TGTGCCTGGAGTAGGGGGCTAGTGACCGGCTCCTACAATGAGCAGTTCTTC	CAWSRGLVTGSYNEQFF
TRBV5-1	-	TRBJ2-5	TRBD2	TGCGCCAGCAGCTTAAACTTAGCGGGGGGGCTGGAGACCCAGTACTTC	CASSLNLAGGLETQYF
TRBV7-3	-	TRBJ1-1	-	TGTGCCAGCAGCTCCGGGGGCACTGAAGCTTTCTTT	CASSSGGTEAFF
TRBV7-2	-	TRBJ1-4	-	TGTGCCAGCAGCTTAGGATCCGGGGCAACTAATGAAAAACTGTTTTTT	CASSLGSGATNEKLFF
TRBV6-5	-	TRBJ1-5	-	TGTGCCAGCAGTCCAACGACAGGCCAGCCCCAGCATTTT	CASSPTTGQPQHF